This T cell receptor beta chain comes out of a study of cytomegalovirus exposure and HLA in healthy donors. Study overall: A subsequent analysis stated that the roughly 130 validation repertoires were run on the same platform as the roughly 670 first-cohort repertoires.

The protocol was immunoSEQ multiplex PCR, while the TCRdb copy is restricted to in-frame clones and leaves out a portion. Seen here are about 360,000 clones, roughly 88% observed once, and the top ten hold roughly 0.82%. Trimming took 7 bases from V and 2 from J, leaving 18 bases between them. The CDR3 is 15 amino acids. Germline CDR1 is SGDLS and CDR2 is YYNGEE. Source material: PBMCs. The rearrangement links TRBV9 to TRBJ1-2; D remains unclear. The receptor was derived from a woman younger than 35 in good health and CMV-seronegative. The CDR3 region has the DNA TGTGCCAGCGCAGACTCTATACCAGAGAACTATGGCTACACCTTC. Translating gives CASADSIPENYGYTF.